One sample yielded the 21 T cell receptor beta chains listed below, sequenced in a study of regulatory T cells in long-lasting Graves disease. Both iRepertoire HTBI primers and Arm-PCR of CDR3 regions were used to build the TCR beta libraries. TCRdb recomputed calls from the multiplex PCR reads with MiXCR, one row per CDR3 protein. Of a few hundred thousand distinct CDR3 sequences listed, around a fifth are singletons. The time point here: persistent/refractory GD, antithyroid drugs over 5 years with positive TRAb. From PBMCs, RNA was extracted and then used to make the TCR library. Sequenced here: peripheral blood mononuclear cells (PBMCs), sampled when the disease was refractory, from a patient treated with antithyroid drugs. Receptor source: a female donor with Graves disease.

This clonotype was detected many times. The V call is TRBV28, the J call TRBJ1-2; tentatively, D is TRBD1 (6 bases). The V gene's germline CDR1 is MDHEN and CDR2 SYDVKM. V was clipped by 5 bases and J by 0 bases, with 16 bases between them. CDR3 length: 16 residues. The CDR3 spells CASSPAGTPSNYGYTF. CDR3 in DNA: TGTGCCAGCAGTCCCGCCGGGACACCATCTAACTATGGCTACACCTTC.

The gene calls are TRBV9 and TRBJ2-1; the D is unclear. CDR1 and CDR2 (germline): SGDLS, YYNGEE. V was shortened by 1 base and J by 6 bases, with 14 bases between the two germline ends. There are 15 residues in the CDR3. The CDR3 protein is CASSVRAYLGNEQFF. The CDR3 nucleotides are TGTGCCAGCAGCGTACGTGCTTATTTGGGCAATGAGCAGTTCTTC.

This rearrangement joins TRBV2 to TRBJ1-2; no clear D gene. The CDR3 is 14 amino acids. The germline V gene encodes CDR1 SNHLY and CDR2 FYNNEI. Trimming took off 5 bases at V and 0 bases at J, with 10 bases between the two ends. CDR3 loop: CASSYGQANYGYTF. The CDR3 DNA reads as TGTGCCAGCAGTTACGGGCAGGCTAACTATGGCTACACCTTC. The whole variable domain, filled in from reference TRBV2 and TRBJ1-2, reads EPEVTQTPSHQVTQMGQEVILRCVPISNHLYFYWYRQILGQKVEFLVSFYNNEISEKSEIFDDQFSVERPDGSNFTLKIRSTKLEDSAMYFCASSYGQANYGYTFGSGTRLTVV.

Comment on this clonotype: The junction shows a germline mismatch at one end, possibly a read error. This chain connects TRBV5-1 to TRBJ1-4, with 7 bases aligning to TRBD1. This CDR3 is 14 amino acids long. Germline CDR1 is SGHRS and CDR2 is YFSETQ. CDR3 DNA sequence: TGCGCCAGCAGCCCGGGACAGTCTAATGAAAAACCGTTTTTT. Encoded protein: CASSPGQSNEKPFF.

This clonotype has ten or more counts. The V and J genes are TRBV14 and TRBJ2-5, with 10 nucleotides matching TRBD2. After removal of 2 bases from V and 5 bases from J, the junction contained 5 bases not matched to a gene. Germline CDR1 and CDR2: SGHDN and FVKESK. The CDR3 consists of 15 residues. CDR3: CASSQLLAGAETQYF. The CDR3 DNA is TGTGCCAGCAGCCAATTGCTAGCGGGAGCGGAGACCCAGTACTTC.

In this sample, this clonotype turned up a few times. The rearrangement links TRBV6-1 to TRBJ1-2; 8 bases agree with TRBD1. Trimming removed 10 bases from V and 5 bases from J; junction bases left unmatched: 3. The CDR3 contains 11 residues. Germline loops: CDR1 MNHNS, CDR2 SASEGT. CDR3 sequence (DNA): TGTGCCATCCGGACAGGGTATGGCTACACCTTC. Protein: CAIRTGYGYTF.

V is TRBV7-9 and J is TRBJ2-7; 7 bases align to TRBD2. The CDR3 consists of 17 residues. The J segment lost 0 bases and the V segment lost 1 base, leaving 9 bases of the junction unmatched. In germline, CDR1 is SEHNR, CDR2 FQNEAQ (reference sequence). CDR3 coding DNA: TGTGCCAGCAGCTTAGATATTTCGAGCGGGGACTCCTACGAGCAGTACTTC. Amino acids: CASSLDISSGDSYEQYF. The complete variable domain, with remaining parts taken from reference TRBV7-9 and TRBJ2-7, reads DTGVSQNPRHKITKRGQNVTFRCDPISEHNRLYWYRQTLGQGPEFLTYFQNEAQLEKSRLLSDRFSAERPKGSFSTLEIQRTEQGDSAMYLCASSLDISSGDSYEQYFGPGTRLTVT.

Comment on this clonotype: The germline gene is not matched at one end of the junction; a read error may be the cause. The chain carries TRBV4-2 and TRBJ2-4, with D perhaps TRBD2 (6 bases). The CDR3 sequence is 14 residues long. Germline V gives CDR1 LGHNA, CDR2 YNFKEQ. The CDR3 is CASSQEEGGDIRYF. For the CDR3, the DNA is TGTGCCAGCAGCCAAGAAGAGGGAGGAGACATTCGGTACTTC.

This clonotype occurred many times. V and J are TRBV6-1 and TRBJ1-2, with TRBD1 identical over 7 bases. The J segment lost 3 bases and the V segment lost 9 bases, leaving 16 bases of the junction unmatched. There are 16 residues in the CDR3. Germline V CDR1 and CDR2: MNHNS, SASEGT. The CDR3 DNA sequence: TGTGCCAGTAAGGATTCGGGAGGGGGCTCTGACTATGGCTACACCTTC. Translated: CASKDSGGGSDYGYTF.

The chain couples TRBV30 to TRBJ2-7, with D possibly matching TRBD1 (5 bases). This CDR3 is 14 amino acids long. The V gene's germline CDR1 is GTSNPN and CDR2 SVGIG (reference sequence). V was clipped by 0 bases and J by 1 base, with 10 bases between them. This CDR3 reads CAWSVLGLSYEQYF. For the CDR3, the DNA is TGTGCCTGGAGTGTACTGGGGCTTTCCTACGAGCAGTACTTC.

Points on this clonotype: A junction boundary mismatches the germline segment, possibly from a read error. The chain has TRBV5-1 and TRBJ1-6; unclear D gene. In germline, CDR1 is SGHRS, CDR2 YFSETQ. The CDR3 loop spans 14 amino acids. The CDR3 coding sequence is TGCACCAGCAGTGTTGAAATTATCGGTTCACCCCTCCACTTT. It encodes CTSSVEIIGSPLHF.

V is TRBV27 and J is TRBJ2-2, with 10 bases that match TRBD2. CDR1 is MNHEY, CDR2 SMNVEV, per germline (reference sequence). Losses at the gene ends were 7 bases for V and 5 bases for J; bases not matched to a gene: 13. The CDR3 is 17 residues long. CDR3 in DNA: TGTGCCAGCAAGGATCCCTCCGCTAGCGGGAGAACCGGGGAGCTGTTTTTT. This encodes CASKDPSASGRTGELFF.

CDR3 sequence reads: CASSLSFSSDEQFF. For the CDR3, the DNA is TGTGCCAGCAGCTTATCGTTTAGTAGTGATGAGCAGTTCTTC. V usage is TRBV11-1 and J usage is TRBJ2-1; D gene unclear. Germline values: CDR1 SGHAT, CDR2 FQDESV (reference sequence). The V gene lost 2 bases and the J gene lost 8 bases, with 13 bases spanning the gap. This CDR3 comprises 14 residues.

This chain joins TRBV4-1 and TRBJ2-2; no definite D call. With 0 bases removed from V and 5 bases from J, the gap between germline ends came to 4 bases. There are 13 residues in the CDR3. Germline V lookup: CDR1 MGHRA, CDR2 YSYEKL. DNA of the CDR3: TGCGCCAGCAGCCAAGAATGGACCGGGGAGCTGTTTTTT. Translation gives CASSQEWTGELFF.

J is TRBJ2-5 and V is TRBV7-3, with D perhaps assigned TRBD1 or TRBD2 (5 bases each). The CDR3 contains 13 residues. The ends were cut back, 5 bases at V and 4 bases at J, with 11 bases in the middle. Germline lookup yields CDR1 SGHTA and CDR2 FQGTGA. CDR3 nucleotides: TGTGCCAGCAGCCCGGGACCGGGAGAGACCCAGTACTTC. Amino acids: CASSPGPGETQYF.

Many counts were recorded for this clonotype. CDR3 sequence reads: CASSLSTGYGNEKLFF. CDR3 nucleotide sequence: TGTGCCAGCAGTTTAAGTACGGGCTATGGAAATGAAAAACTGTTTTTT. The chain combines TRBV28 with TRBJ1-4; D is unclear. CDR1 and CDR2 (germline): MDHEN, SYDVKM. The CDR3 extends over 16 amino acids. Trimming stripped 2 bases from V and 5 bases from J, with 15 bases between. Together with reference TRBV28 and TRBJ1-4, the CDR3 gives the full variable domain: DVKVTQSSRYLVKRTGEKVFLECVQDMDHENMFWYRQDPGLGLRLIYFSYDVKMKEKGDIPEGYSVSREKKERFSLILESASTNQTSMYLCASSLSTGYGNEKLFFGSGTQLSVL.

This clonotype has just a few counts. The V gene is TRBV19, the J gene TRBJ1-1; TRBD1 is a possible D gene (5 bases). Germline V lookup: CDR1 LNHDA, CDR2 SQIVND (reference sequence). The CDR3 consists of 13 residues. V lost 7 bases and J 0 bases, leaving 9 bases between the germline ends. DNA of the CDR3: TGTGCCAGTAAGGGGACGGTGAACACTGAAGCTTTCTTT. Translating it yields CASKGTVNTEAFF.

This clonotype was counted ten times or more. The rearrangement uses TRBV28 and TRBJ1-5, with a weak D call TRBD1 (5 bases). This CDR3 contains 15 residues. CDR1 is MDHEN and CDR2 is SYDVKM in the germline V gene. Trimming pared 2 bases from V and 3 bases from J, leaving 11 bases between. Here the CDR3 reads CASSLGGITNQPQHF. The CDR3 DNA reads TGTGCCAGCAGTTTAGGGGGGATTACCAATCAGCCCCAGCATTTT.

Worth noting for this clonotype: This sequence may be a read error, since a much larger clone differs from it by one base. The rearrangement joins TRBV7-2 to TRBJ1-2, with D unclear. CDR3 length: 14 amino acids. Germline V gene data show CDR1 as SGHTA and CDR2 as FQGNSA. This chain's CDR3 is CASSSWTGNYGHTF. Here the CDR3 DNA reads TGCGCCAGCAGCTCCTGGACCGGGAACTATGGCCACACCTTC.

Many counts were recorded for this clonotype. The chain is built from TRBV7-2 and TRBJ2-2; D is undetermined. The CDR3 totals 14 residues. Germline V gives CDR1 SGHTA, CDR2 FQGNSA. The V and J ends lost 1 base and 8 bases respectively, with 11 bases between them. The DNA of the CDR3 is TGTGCCAGCAGCTTAGGTGGTCTGGCAGGGGAGCTGTTTTTT. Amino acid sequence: CASSLGGLAGELFF.

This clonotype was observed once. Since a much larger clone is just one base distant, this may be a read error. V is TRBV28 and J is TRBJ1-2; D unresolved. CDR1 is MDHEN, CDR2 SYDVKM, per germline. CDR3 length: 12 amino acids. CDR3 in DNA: TGTGCCAGCAGTCCCCCCATCTATAGCTACACCTTC. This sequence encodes CASSPPIYSYTF.